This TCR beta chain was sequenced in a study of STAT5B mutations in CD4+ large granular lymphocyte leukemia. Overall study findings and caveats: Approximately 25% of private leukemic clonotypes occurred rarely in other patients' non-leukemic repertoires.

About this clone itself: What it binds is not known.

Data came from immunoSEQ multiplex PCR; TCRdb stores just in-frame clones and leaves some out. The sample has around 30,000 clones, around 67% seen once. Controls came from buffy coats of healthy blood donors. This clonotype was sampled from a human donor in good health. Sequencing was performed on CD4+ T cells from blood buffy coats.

The CDR3 DNA reads TGTGCCAGCAGCGTCCACACAGATACGCAGTATTTT. This encodes CASSVHTDTQYF. J is TRBJ2-3 and V is TRBV9; D uncertain. V dropped 2 bases and J dropped 2 bases, with 3 bases sitting between them. The CDR3 totals 12 residues. CDR1 is SGDLS, CDR2 YYNGEE, per germline.